Listed below are T cell receptor beta chains from one sample, sequenced in a study of tumor and adjacent non-tumor tissue in lung cancer. TCRdb fed the multiplex PCR reads into MiXCR, producing one record per CDR3 protein. The sample comprises under 150,000 distinct CDR3 sequences, around two thirds of which are singletons, and roughly 20% rests with the top ten. Sequences were obtained from lung tumor tissue. The receptor source for this set is a man in his 60s with small cell lung cancer. CDR3s include the opening cysteine and the closing phenylalanine or tryptophan. A D gene is named only where the DNA matches it firmly. Expanded clones are given a class, and other clones once, few, many or no size at all.

D gene | clone size | V gene | CDR3 protein
. | . | TRBV12-3/TRBV12-4 | CASSLGTSAWAFF
TRBD1 | once | TRBV11-2 | CASNATGGMYNGQLF
. | . | TRBV20-1 | CSARDLDAGAFF
TRBD1 | few | TRBV29-1 | CSVQTGFTDTQYF
. | few | TRBV29-1 | CSVETGLETQYF
. | once | TRBV14 | CASSQIGGSSYNGQFF
. | . | TRBV12-3/TRBV12-4 | CASSHPGPAETINTDTQYF
TRBD1 | . | TRBV28 | CSIVDRVYGYTF
. | . | TRBV12-3/TRBV12-4 | CVSSSYAGLPISTDTQYF
. | . | TRBV14 | CTSSQRTMGLSGYTF
. | . | TRBV6-5 | CASKGRDQETQYF
TRBD2 | . | TRBV5-4 | CASSLGLAGLTGELSF
. | . | TRBV5-1 | CASSRLERNNEQFF
. | once | TRBV11-2 | CVSSLQQNEQFF
. | few | TRBV6-1 | CASSEALTGADTQYF
TRBD1 | . | TRBV11-2 | CANSYTGGTESFF
. | . | TRBV29-1 | CSVEVGTSQETQYF
. | . | TRBV11-2 | CPSSQAGGPGELFF
. | medium-sized | TRBV6-5 | CASSSHGRWTGELFF
. | few | TRBV20-1 | CSATPPGRRDPYEQYF
. | many | TRBV6-5 | CASSYSTVDTQYF
. | many | TRBV29-1 | CSAGHTYEQYF
. | many | TRBV12-3/TRBV12-4 | CASSLGGSWGTEAFF
TRBD2 | . | TRBV20-1 | CSADLAGGSYNEQFF
. | . | TRBV11-3 | CTNSPRDNEQFF
. | few | TRBV13 | CASSQRQNYGYTF
. | . | TRBV21-1 | CASSKLARTYEQHF
. | . | TRBV11-2 | CASSRIVVSYEQYF
. | medium-sized | TRBV6-1 | CASSVRVGNIQYF
TRBD1 | . | TRBV18 | CASSPVGTGLLGYTF
. | . | TRBV11-2 | CASSVNKQSF
. | . | TRBV11-3 | CASSLERNTEAFF
TRBD1 | . | TRBV29-1 | CSDVRFQGAQETQYF